This TCR beta chain was identified in a study of blood T cell repertoires in COVID-19. Study in general: In each case, the material was cDNA or gDNA derived from T cells, B-cell-depleted T cells, or PBMCs.

How the authors handled the data: Amplification of reference gene primers was used by the study to estimate nucleated cell counts. TCRdb's table, derived via immunoSEQ multiplex PCR, lists solely in-frame clones and lacks some. The V and J calls and clone size come from that table; D and trimming were worked out from the DNA. The table lists 200,000 to 250,000 clones, roughly nine tenths of them singletons, with 9.5% to 15% in the top ten. The CDR3 runs 13 residues. V gave up 3 bases and J gave up 2 bases, with 7 bases separating them. Germline V lookup: CDR1 SGHNT, CDR2 YYREEE (reference sequence). The clonotype was recovered from a woman under 30 who had recovered from COVID-19. The V and J genes are TRBV5-4 and TRBJ2-3; D is unresolved. Sequenced: peripheral blood. Here the CDR3 reads CASSSHFTDTQYF. The CDR3, as DNA: TGTGCCAGCAGCTCCCACTTCACAGATACGCAGTATTTT.